This TCR beta chain was recovered during a study of T cells in Graves' hyperthyroidism and ophthalmopathy. Researchers amplified the TCR beta CDR3 regions from RNA transcripts. The HTBI primer set was used in a first-round RT-PCR of the TCR CDR3. TCRdb recomputed calls from the multiplex PCR reads with MiXCR, one row per CDR3 protein. The sample has about 570,000 distinct CDR3 sequences, approximately 14% seen once. Germline loops: CDR1 SGHRS, CDR2 YFSETQ. J was trimmed by 2 bases and V by 3 bases; bases with no gene match: 7. This CDR3 is 15 amino acids long. There are a few counts of this clonotype. This chain uses TRBV5-1 with TRBJ2-5; 7 bases match TRBD1. This clonotype originated in a woman aged 40 to 50 with Graves' hyperthyroidism. The sample comprised blood. CDR3 nucleotide sequence: TGCGCCAGCAGCTCGATGACAGGGCTACAAGAGACCCAGTACTTC. Translating gives CASSSMTGLQETQYF.